The present entry profiles one T cell receptor beta chain with its context. These data are taken from a study of cytomegalovirus exposure and HLA in healthy donors. Primers for the PCR totalled 60 Vbeta and 13 Jbeta. TCRdb keeps only in-frame clones here, not all; method: immunoSEQ multiplex PCR. The sample contains roughly 73,000 clones, roughly 74% of which appear only once. Germline CDR1 is SGHDT and CDR2 is YYEEEE. V lost 3 bases, J lost 4 bases, and 8 bases stayed unmatched. The CDR3 covers 16 residues. The chain carries TRBV5-6 and TRBJ2-1; 9 nucleotides match TRBD1. The sequence was obtained from a man aged 35 to 55 in good health and CMV-seronegative. Sequences were obtained from PBMCs. The CDR3 DNA reads as TGTGCCAGCAGCTCCATTGGGACAGGGAATTACAATGAGCAGTTCTTC. It yields the protein CASSSIGTGNYNEQFF.